Listed below are T cell receptor beta chains from one sample, sequenced in a study of type 1 regulatory T cells. TCRdb redid the calling of the reads with MiXCR, one entry per CDR3 protein. In the table there are about 74,000 distinct CDR3 sequences, about 62% of which are singletons. Which antigens these TCRs recognize remains unknown. Sequenced sample: cultured T cells, either the whole culture or a sorted T cell fraction (not recorded which). Receptor source: a human donor in good health. The CDR3 runs from the conserved cysteine through the conserved F or W. The order of the fields is CDR3 protein, CDR3 DNA, clone size, V gene, J gene, D gene. A D gene is named only where the DNA matches it firmly. Only part of the rows carry a size: once, few, many, or a class if the clone is expanded.

CASSLRSGFSSNQPQHF,TGTGCCAGCAGCTTACGCTCCGGATTTTCTAGCAATCAGCCCCAGCATTTT,.,TRBV7-2,TRBJ1-5,.
CASSLTSGDLRLLEQYF,TGCGCCAGCAGCTTGACTAGCGGAGACCTTAGACTTCTCGAGCAGTACTTC,.,TRBV5-1,TRBJ2-7,TRBD2
CASSSGQGQETQYF,TGTGCCAGCAGCTCGGGACAGGGTCAAGAGACCCAGTACTTC,once,TRBV7-8,TRBJ2-5,TRBD1
CASSFPRGLRGPDDYGYTF,TGTGCCAGCAGTTTTCCTCGTGGATTGAGGGGACCGGACGACTATGGCTACACCTTC,once,TRBV12-3/TRBV12-4,TRBJ1-2,.
CASSPGQGNNEQFF,TGTGCCAGCAGCCCCGGACAGGGTAATAATGAGCAGTTCTTC,.,TRBV6-4,TRBJ2-1,TRBD1
CATSGPGLAGGLADTQYF,TGTGCCACCAGTGGCCCGGGACTAGCGGGAGGGCTCGCAGATACGCAGTATTTT,.,TRBV24-1,TRBJ2-3,TRBD2
CASSPGTLNTGELFF,TGCGCCAGCAGCCCCGGGACACTGAACACCGGGGAGCTGTTTTTT,once,TRBV5-1,TRBJ2-2,.
CASRDTTYNEQFF,TGTGCCAGCAGGGACACTACCTACAATGAGCAGTTCTTC,few,TRBV2,TRBJ2-1,.
CSAREFGSGLIRNIQYF,TGCAGTGCTAGAGAATTCGGCTCAGGACTCATAAGGAACATTCAGTACTTC,.,TRBV20-1,TRBJ2-4,.
CSARAPGELFF,TGCAGTGCTAGAGCTCCCGGGGAGCTGTTTTTT,.,TRBV20-1,TRBJ2-2,.
CAISESEDSYNSPLHF,TGTGCCATCAGTGAGTCAGAGGACTCCTATAATTCACCCCTCCACTTT,.,TRBV10-3,TRBJ1-6,.
CASRIIGTAYEQYF,TGTGCCAGCAGGATAATCGGGACGGCTTATGAGCAGTACTTC,.,TRBV12-3/TRBV12-4,TRBJ2-7,.
CASSQDLISSGRPWGETQYF,TGTGCCAGCAGCCAAGATCTGATATCTAGCGGGAGGCCCTGGGGGGAGACCCAGTACTTC,.,TRBV3-1,TRBJ2-5,TRBD2
CASSEPRTSGRIRGETQYF,TGCGCCAGCAGTGAGCCAAGGACTAGCGGGAGGATAAGGGGAGAGACCCAGTACTTC,.,TRBV10-2,TRBJ2-5,TRBD2
CASSLGGFRAAQNTEAFF,TGTGCCAGCAGCTTGGGGGGGTTCAGGGCCGCACAGAACACTGAAGCTTTCTTT,.,TRBV5-4,TRBJ1-1,.
CASSPSLLNTGELFF,TGTGCCAGCAGCCCCTCGCTATTGAACACCGGGGAGCTGTTTTTT,.,TRBV7-3,TRBJ2-2,.
CASSLTGADTQYF,TGTGCCAGCAGCTTGACAGGGGCAGATACGCAGTATTTT,.,TRBV7-2,TRBJ2-3,TRBD1
CASSLEAAGARHEQYF,TGTGCCAGCAGCTTGGAAGCGGCAGGGGCAAGACACGAGCAGTACTTC,few,TRBV5-4,TRBJ2-7,.
CASSRGSLSGGETQYF,TGCGCCAGCAGCCGAGGGTCCCTCAGCGGGGGAGAGACCCAGTACTTC,few,TRBV4-1,TRBJ2-5,TRBD2
CASSVLAGVNEQFF,TGTGCCAGCAGTGTTCTAGCGGGAGTCAATGAGCAGTTCTTC,.,TRBV2,TRBJ2-1,TRBD2
CASSPGLAEAYEQYF,TGCGCCAGCAGCCCGGGACTAGCTGAAGCCTACGAGCAGTACTTC,.,TRBV4-3,TRBJ2-7,TRBD2
CSATVRLAGAHEQFF,TGCAGTGCTACCGTAAGACTAGCGGGCGCCCATGAGCAGTTCTTC,.,TRBV20-1,TRBJ2-1,TRBD2
CASSAQGATGELFF,TGTGCCAGCAGCGCACAGGGGGCCACCGGGGAGCTGTTTTTT,.,TRBV7-6,TRBJ2-2,TRBD1
CSVDWRGANYGYTF,TGCAGCGTTGATTGGAGGGGGGCTAACTATGGCTACACCTTC,few,TRBV29-1,TRBJ1-2,.
CATSRSLRTSMLNIQYF,TGTGCCACCAGCAGATCCCTGAGGACTAGTATGTTAAACATTCAGTACTTC,.,TRBV15,TRBJ2-4,TRBD2
CASSLAGGSYSPLHF,TGCGCCAGCAGCTTGGCCGGGGGCTCGTATTCACCCCTCCACTTT,few,TRBV5-1,TRBJ1-6,.
CASSQEVGGHGTGELFF,TGCGCCAGCAGCCAAGAGGTTGGGGGCCACGGCACCGGGGAGCTGTTTTTT,.,TRBV4-3,TRBJ2-2,.
CSARAGSGNEQFF,TGCAGTGCTAGGGCCGGGAGCGGCAATGAGCAGTTCTTC,.,TRBV20-1,TRBJ2-1,.
CASSLTRDYEQYF,TGCGCCAGCAGCTTGACTAGGGACTACGAGCAGTACTTC,.,TRBV5-1,TRBJ2-7,.
CASSLLGQGYQPQHF,TGTGCCAGCAGTTTGTTGGGACAGGGTTATCAGCCCCAGCATTTT,.,TRBV27,TRBJ1-5,TRBD1
CATSDSLGGSVYEQFF,TGTGCCACCAGTGATTCTCTAGGCGGGAGCGTCTATGAGCAGTTCTTC,few,TRBV24-1,TRBJ2-1,TRBD2
CATSRVLVGAQDTQYF,TGTGCCACCAGCAGAGTTCTGGTAGGGGCGCAAGATACGCAGTATTTT,.,TRBV15,TRBJ2-3,.
CASSYDGYTF,TGTGCCAGCAGTTACGATGGCTACACCTTC,.,TRBV6-6,TRBJ1-2,.
CASSFPTGGSSYNEQFF,TGCGCCAGCAGCTTCCCCACCGGGGGGAGCTCCTACAATGAGCAGTTCTTC,.,TRBV5-1,TRBJ2-1,TRBD2
CSARDFGTDTQYF,TGCAGTGCTAGAGATTTCGGCACAGATACGCAGTATTTT,.,TRBV20-1,TRBJ2-3,.
CVVRGTNTGELFF,TGTGTTGTACGGGGCACGAACACCGGGGAGCTGTTTTTT,.,TRBV7-9,TRBJ2-2,.
CASSLDPLNQPQHF,TGTGCCAGCAGCTTAGATCCCCTCAATCAGCCCCAGCATTTT,.,TRBV7-2,TRBJ1-5,.
CASTHDRAAEKLFF,TGTGCCAGCACCCACGACAGGGCAGCTGAAAAACTGTTTTTT,once,TRBV7-8,TRBJ1-4,TRBD1
CASSLTSTSEQYF,TGTGCCAGCAGCTTAACTAGCACTAGCGAGCAGTACTTC,.,TRBV7-2,TRBJ2-7,.
CSASQGINEQFF,TGCAGTGCCTCCCAGGGCATCAATGAGCAGTTCTTC,.,TRBV20-1,TRBJ2-1,.
CASSSTGSRDYEQYF,TGCGCCAGCAGCAGTACCGGGTCCAGGGACTACGAGCAGTACTTC,few,TRBV5-1,TRBJ2-7,.
CASSLAAGANTTNF,TGTGCCAGCAGCTTAGCGGCTGGGGCTAACACCACGAACTTC,many,TRBV7-2,TRBJ2-7,.
CSAAVPTEEEAFF,TGCAGTGCAGCGGTCCCGACGGAGGAGGAAGCTTTCTTT,.,TRBV20-1,TRBJ1-1,.
CASSLRLAGIDTQYF,TGCGCCAGCAGCTTACGACTAGCGGGTATAGATACGCAGTATTTT,.,TRBV4-1,TRBJ2-3,TRBD2
CASSLAARTGVDTQYF,TGTGCCAGCAGCTTAGCAGCCAGGACAGGGGTAGATACGCAGTATTTT,.,TRBV11-2,TRBJ2-3,TRBD1
CASSQFPSAGETQYF,TGTGCCAGCAGCCAATTTCCCTCAGCGGGAGAGACCCAGTACTTC,.,TRBV14,TRBJ2-5,.
CASSSTAGQGSTDTQYF,TGTGCCAGCAGTTCAACAGCCGGACAGGGTAGCACAGATACGCAGTATTTT,few,TRBV27,TRBJ2-3,TRBD1
CSGSVGQASTEAFF,TGCAGTGGGAGTGTGGGACAGGCAAGCACTGAAGCTTTCTTT,.,TRBV29-1,TRBJ1-1,TRBD1
CASSLGTGAPEQYF,TGCGCCAGCAGCTTGGGGACAGGGGCCCCCGAGCAGTACTTC,.,TRBV5-1,TRBJ2-7,TRBD1
CASSFTSKDTQYF,TGTGCCAGCAGTTTTACGAGCAAAGATACGCAGTATTTT,.,TRBV12-3/TRBV12-4,TRBJ2-3,.
CASSLSAGANYGYTF,TGTGCCAGCAGCTTATCTGCAGGCGCAAACTATGGCTACACCTTC,.,TRBV7-2,TRBJ1-2,.
CASRQRNQPQHF,TGTGCCAGTAGGCAACGGAATCAGCCCCAGCATTTT,few,TRBV19,TRBJ1-5,.
CASSQAAGVGNEQFF,TGTGCCAGCAGCCAAGCAGCGGGGGTGGGCAATGAGCAGTTCTTC,.,TRBV3-1,TRBJ2-1,TRBD2
CASSLRLAGGGKNTQYF,TGCGCCAGCAGCTTGAGACTAGCGGGAGGGGGGAAGAATACGCAGTATTTT,.,TRBV5-1,TRBJ2-3,TRBD2
CASSFTSDSYEQYF,TGCGCCAGCAGCTTCACTAGCGATTCCTACGAGCAGTACTTC,.,TRBV5-1,TRBJ2-7,TRBD2